This entry describes one TCR beta chain. This clonotype showed up many times. It lacks a known antigen. No much larger clone is present one base from it, and per-base qualities are unavailable. In the germline V gene (reference sequence), CDR1 corresponds to DFQATT and CDR2 to SNEGSKA. The CDR3 runs 15 residues from the cysteine to the phenylalanine. Of all the DNA, just the CDR3 is kept, 45 bases in frame from base 1. Trimming takes 5 bases off V and 3 bases off J; junction bases not matched to a gene: 11. These data are taken from a study of T-cell reconstitution after alpha-beta-depleted transplantation in children (dated by TCRdb to between 2015 and 2016). Study-level background: T-cell immune reconstitution after TCRalphabeta/CD19-depleted allogeneic hematopoietic cell transplantation in children was quantitatively tracked in the study by means of TCR repertoire profiling.

The paper as a whole reports these results and caveats: Over the following months the frequencies of hyperexpanded clones went down, and after one year T-cell counts and TCRbeta diversity were mostly credited to newly produced T cells. In some patients, high TCRbeta diversity at day 60 was attributed to recipient T cells and intrathymic progenitors that had survived conditioning. Apparently early alphabetaT-cell count recovery about two months after transplant reportedly relied on only several hundred rapidly expanded clones derived from non-depleted graft cells.

The protocol used for the library was PCR. The listed sequencing device is Illumina HiSeq 2500. TCR library preparation used molecular barcoding, with unique molecular identifiers applied to normalize quantification of the TCRbeta repertoire. TCRdb reprocessing: public reads trimmed at Q25 with fastp, clones called with MiXCR, in-frame beta chains kept. When rows share a CDR3 protein, they turn into one entry using the most common DNA and genes. This sample is represented by about 240,000 distinct CDR3 sequences; around 25% of them were singletons. The ten largest clones capture about 2.6% of the sample. Sample treatment or condition, as interpreted from the label and publication: allogeneic hematopoietic cell transplantation with graft depleted of TCRalphabeta T cells and CD19 B cells. TCRalphabeta/CD19-depleted allogeneic hematopoietic cell grafts were given to the transplant recipients, all of whom were children.

This clonotype was obtained from a girl aged 2-15 years with Fanconi anemia, due to receive a stem cell transplant. The rearrangement joined TRBV20-1 to TRBJ1-2; TRBD1 matches 8 bases in the middle. The sequenced sample was PBMCs, obtained before TCRalphabeta/CD19-depleted stem cell transplant. For the CDR3, the sequence is CSAGGQGNTYYGYTF. The nucleotide sequence reads as follows: TGCAGTGCTGGAGGACAGGGAAACACCTACTATGGCTACACCTTC.